What follows are 32 T cell receptor beta chains derived from one specimen sequenced in a study of response to subunit inactivated influenza vaccine. One entry per CDR3 protein results from TCRdb running MiXCR on the RT-PCR reads. The sample lists 500,000 to 750,000 distinct CDR3 sequences; 14% were seen once. The sequencing here drew on PBMCs from blood, taken 11 to 12 days after vaccination. The receptors were sampled from a man aged 50 to 60 who received an inactivated influenza vaccine.

By share, this clonotype counts as medium-sized. This chain joins TRBV7-9 and TRBJ2-1; maybe TRBD2 (5 bases). V gave up 5 bases and J gave up 6 bases, with 20 bases separating them. This CDR3 is 16 amino acids long. Germline V gene lookup returns CDR1 SEHNR and CDR2 FQNEAQ (reference sequence). The CDR3 DNA sequence: TGTGCCAGCAGCCCCGGGATGGCCAGCTCACGCAATGAGCAGTTCTTC. As protein: CASSPGMASSRNEQFF.

The rearrangement uses TRBV5-1 and TRBJ2-1, with a weak D call TRBD1 (6 bases). The germline CDR1 and CDR2 sequences are SGHRS and YFSETQ. V lost 3 bases, J lost 2 bases, and 9 bases lay in between. This CDR3 comprises 14 residues. The CDR3 loop reads CASSYQGTYNEQFF. CDR3 nucleotides: TGCGCCAGCAGCTACCAGGGGACCTACAATGAGCAGTTCTTC.

This chain joins TRBV28 and TRBJ1-2; possibly TRBD1 for D (5 bases). CDR3 length: 14 amino acids. V lost 6 bases to trimming and J lost 7 bases, with 18 bases between them. Germline CDR1 reads MDHEN; CDR2 reads SYDVKM. This CDR3 is CASSLEPGLPGYTF. CDR3 DNA sequence: TGTGCCAGCAGCCTAGAACCGGGACTTCCTGGCTACACCTTC.

V and J are TRBV30 and TRBJ2-2; 9 bases map to TRBD2. In germline, CDR1 is GTSNPN, CDR2 SVGIG (reference sequence). This CDR3 is built from 17 residues. V lost 0 bases and J lost 6; bases outside the gene matches: 11. CDR3 in DNA: TGTGCCTGGAGTGTAATGTCGGCGGGAGGGCCCGCCGGGGAGCTGTTTTTT. This codes for CAWSVMSAGGPAGELFF. Together with reference TRBV30 and TRBJ2-2, the CDR3 gives the full variable domain: SQTIHQWPATLVQPVGSPLSLECTVEGTSNPNLYWYRQAAGRGLQLLFYSVGIGQISSEVPQNLSASRPQDRQFILSSKKLLLSDSGFYLCAWSVMSAGGPAGELFFGEGSRLTVL.

The CDR3 bases are TGTGCCAGCAGCCCTCGGGCGGAAACAGATACGCAGTATTTT. Translated: CASSPRAETDTQYF. V is TRBV9 and J is TRBJ2-3; D ambiguous. The germline V gene has CDR1 SGDLS and CDR2 YYNGEE. This CDR3 comprises 14 residues. The V end lost 4 bases, the J end lost 3 bases, and 12 bases lay between the germline ends.

This clonotype has a handful of counts. The J gene is TRBJ1-2, the V gene TRBV6-5; unclear D gene. This CDR3 region has 11 residues. Trimming cost V 6 bases and J 4 bases, with 6 bases left between them. Germline CDR1 reads MNHEY; CDR2 reads SVGAGI. Here the CDR3 DNA reads TGTGCCAGCAGCAGTCGCTATGGCTACACCTTC. As protein: CASSSRYGYTF.

This clonotype was recorded many times. This rearrangement joins TRBV18 to TRBJ2-7, with a possible D match to TRBD1 (6 bases). The CDR3 length is 12 residues. Trimming took off 2 bases at V and 9 bases at J, with 11 bases between the two ends. Germline CDR1 and CDR2: KGHSH and LQKENI. The CDR3 loop reads CASSPSSQGQYF. The CDR3 nucleotides read TGTGCCAGCTCACCAAGTTCACAGGGGCAGTACTTC.

This rearrangement joins TRBV7-2 to TRBJ2-5, with D hard to call. CDR1 is SGHTA and CDR2 is FQGNSA in the germline V gene. The CDR3 is 16 amino acids. V was trimmed by 5 bases and J by 6 bases, leaving 22 bases between them. The CDR3 here is CASSNQLANPIKTQYF. CDR3 DNA: TGTGCCAGCAGCAATCAGTTAGCTAATCCAATTAAGACCCAGTACTTC.

This chain connects TRBV28 to TRBJ2-7; 8 bases line up with TRBD1. Germline lookup yields CDR1 MDHEN and CDR2 SYDVKM. With V trimmed by 6 bases and J by 3 bases, 7 bases remained unmatched. The CDR3 has 14 amino acids. The CDR3 protein is CASRTDRGGYEQYF. The CDR3 DNA reads as TGTGCCAGCAGGACTGACAGGGGCGGCTACGAGCAGTACTTC.

The chain joins TRBV2 to TRBJ2-1; 7 bases match TRBD2. This CDR3 has 15 residues. Trimming took 8 bases from V and 0 from J; bases not matched to a gene: 7. CDR1 is SNHLY and CDR2 is FYNNEI in the germline V gene. The DNA of the CDR3 is TGTGCCAGCTTTAAAGGCGGGGGCTCCTACAATGAGCAGTTCTTC. Residues: CASFKGGGSYNEQFF.

The CDR3: CASSGTSFDEQFF. CDR3 coding DNA: TGTGCCAGCAGTGGAACTAGCTTCGATGAGCAGTTCTTC. The chain recombines TRBV2 with TRBJ2-1; D possibly corresponds to TRBD2 (6 bases). The germline gives CDR1 SNHLY, CDR2 FYNNEI. V dropped 4 bases and J dropped 8 bases, with 12 bases sitting between them. The CDR3 totals 13 residues.

This clonotype was recorded a few times. V usage is TRBV4-3 and J usage is TRBJ2-7, with D possibly being TRBD1 (6 bases). Germline assignment: CDR1 LGHNA and CDR2 YSLEER. Trimming stripped 0 bases from V and 0 bases from J, with 12 bases between. The CDR3 has 16 residues. CDR3 in amino acids: CASSQDVWTASYEQYF. CDR3 nucleotides: TGCGCCAGCAGCCAAGATGTATGGACAGCCTCCTACGAGCAGTACTTC.

V gene TRBV11-2 combines with J gene TRBJ2-2; TRBD2 matches 7 bases. The trim removed 5 bases at V and 5 bases at J, leaving 11 bases unmatched. CDR3 length: 16 amino acids. Germline values: CDR1 SGHAT, CDR2 FQNNGV. The CDR3: CASSPIGRERTGELFF. The CDR3 DNA reads TGTGCCAGCAGCCCGATAGGGAGGGAGAGGACCGGGGAGCTGTTTTTT. Using reference TRBV11-2 and TRBJ2-2 for the parts outside the CDR3, the full variable domain is EAGVAQSPRYKIIEKRQSVAFWCNPISGHATLYWYQQILGQGPKLLIQFQNNGVVDDSQLPKDRFSAERLKGVDSTLKIQPAKLEDSAVYLCASSPIGRERTGELFFGEGSRLTVL.

This sequence joins TRBV7-9 and TRBJ1-5; D is possibly TRBD1 (6 bases). Looked up from germline, CDR1 is SEHNR and CDR2 is FQNEAQ (reference sequence). CDR3 length: 14 residues. V shed 2 bases and J shed 3 bases, with 8 bases lying between them. CDR3 residues: CASSLTGTNQPQHF. The CDR3 nucleotides are TGTGCCAGCAGCTTAACAGGGACCAATCAGCCCCAGCATTTT.

The chain links TRBV7-2 to TRBJ2-3, with 12 bases aligning to TRBD2. After removal of 5 bases from V and 4 bases from J, the junction contained 7 bases not matched to a gene. Germline loops: CDR1 SGHTA, CDR2 FQGNSA. The CDR3 has 16 amino acids. The CDR3 sequence: CASSKSGLAGPDTQYF. DNA of the CDR3: TGTGCCAGCAGCAAGAGCGGACTAGCGGGACCAGATACGCAGTATTTT.

This clonotype was observed a handful of times. The V and J genes are TRBV5-5 and TRBJ2-2, with 9 bases lining up with TRBD2. Germline CDR1 is SGHKS and CDR2 is YYEKEE (reference sequence). The length of the CDR3 is 14 residues. Trimming removed 7 bases from V and 4 bases from J; junction bases left unmatched: 5. The chain's CDR3 is CASGLAGLTGELFF. In DNA, the CDR3 is TGTGCCAGCGGGCTAGCGGGGCTCACCGGGGAGCTGTTTTTT.

This clonotype was counted only a few times. The chain joins TRBV6-4 to TRBJ2-7; no definite D call. CDR3 length: 13 residues. V lost 3 bases, J lost 3 bases, and 9 bases lay in between. CDR1 is MRHNA, CDR2 SNTAGT, per germline. CDR3 nucleotides: TGTGCCAGCAGTGATCGGCTCCACTACGAGCAGTACTTC. Encoded protein: CASSDRLHYEQYF.

This clonotype has just a few counts. The chain uses TRBV5-1 and TRBJ2-5; either TRBD1 or TRBD2 may supply D (5 bases each). Between the trimmed V and J ends, which lost 1 base and 5 bases, there was a span of 12 bases. The V gene's germline CDR1 is SGHRS and CDR2 YFSETQ. The CDR3 runs 14 residues. CDR3 DNA sequence: TGCGCCAGCAGCTTGAGTTGGGGGTCGGAGACCCAGTACTTC. This codes for CASSLSWGSETQYF.

The chain couples TRBV9 to TRBJ2-3; 7 bases match TRBD2. Germline V gene data show CDR1 as SGDLS and CDR2 as YYNGEE. This CDR3 has 16 residues. V lost 4 bases and J lost 2; bases outside the gene matches: 10. CDR3 in DNA: TGTGCCAGCAGCTCGCCCAGCGGGAAAGACACAGATACGCAGTATTTT. Its protein is CASSSPSGKDTDTQYF.

The gene calls are TRBV23-1 and TRBJ1-4, with a tentative D call TRBD1 (5 bases). TRBV23-1 is an ORF; its function is uncertain. Between the trimmed V and J ends, which lost 0 bases and 0 bases, there was a span of 11 bases. The CDR3 is made up of 17 amino acids. The CDR3 sequence: CASSQSMGGATNEKLFF. For the CDR3, the DNA is TGCGCCAGCAGTCAATCGATGGGGGGAGCAACTAATGAAAAACTGTTTTTT.

This clonotype was detected a few times. The chain combines TRBV7-9 with TRBJ2-4; TRBD1 or TRBD2 may be the D gene (6 bases each). The V gene lost 5 bases and the J gene lost 1 base, with 12 bases spanning the gap. The CDR3 has 15 residues. Germline V gene lookup returns CDR1 SEHNR and CDR2 FQNEAQ (reference sequence). CDR3 residues: CASSKRGGAKNIQYF. The CDR3 coding sequence is TGTGCCAGCAGCAAACGAGGGGGGGCCAAAAACATTCAGTACTTC.

The chain links TRBV7-2 to TRBJ2-7, with 7 nucleotides matching TRBD1. Germline trimming cut 3 bases from V and 4 bases from J; bases unmatched to any gene: 9. The germline V gene has CDR1 SGHTA and CDR2 FQGNSA. This CDR3 is 15 amino acids long. CDR3: CASSFRDSLTYEQYF. Written as DNA, the CDR3 is TGTGCCAGCAGCTTCCGGGACAGTCTTACTTACGAGCAGTACTTC.

This clonotype was counted only a few times. The chain combines TRBV28 with TRBJ2-1; 11 bases are shared with TRBD1. CDR1 is MDHEN and CDR2 is SYDVKM in the germline V gene. The length of the CDR3 is 16 residues. The trim removed 7 bases at V and 6 bases at J, leaving 11 bases unmatched. This CDR3 is CASTAPWDRGVNEQFF. The CDR3 region has the DNA TGTGCCAGCACCGCTCCTTGGGACAGGGGGGTCAATGAGCAGTTCTTC.

This clonotype was recorded a few times. The rearrangement joins TRBV6-2 or TRBV6-3 to TRBJ2-1; maybe TRBD1 (6 bases). CDR1 MNHEY and CDR2 SVGEGT come from the germline V gene. The CDR3 is 16 amino acids. Trimming cost V 2 bases and J 10 bases, with 21 bases left between them. CDR3 region: CASSYGWAPTRGEQFF. The CDR3 nucleotides are TGTGCCAGCAGTTACGGTTGGGCACCAACAAGGGGGGAGCAGTTCTTC.

V gene TRBV7-2 combines with J gene TRBJ2-7, with 8 positions matching TRBD1. Unmatched junction bases numbered 4, after V lost 4 bases and J lost 2 bases. The CDR3 totals 14 residues. The germline V gene encodes CDR1 SGHTA and CDR2 FQGNSA. CDR3 amino acids: CASSSYRGTYEQYF. DNA of the CDR3: TGTGCCAGCAGCTCATACAGGGGGACCTACGAGCAGTACTTC.

This chain links TRBV29-1 with TRBJ2-7, with a possible D match to TRBD2 (5 bases). V lost 7 bases and J lost 6, with 13 bases in between. CDR1 and CDR2 (germline): SQVTM, ANQGSEA. This CDR3 has 11 residues. The CDR3 is CSGRARGEQYF. The CDR3 DNA reads TGCAGCGGCCGCGCCCGGGGCGAGCAGTACTTC.

The sample holds a few counts of this clonotype. The chain couples TRBV10-3 to TRBJ1-2; D ambiguous. Germline V gene sequence: CDR1 ENHRY, CDR2 SYGVKD. CDR3 size: 13 residues. V gave up 1 base and J gave up 4 bases, with 7 bases separating them. CDR3 coding DNA: TGTGCCATCAGTGAGTTTGAATCCTATGGCTACACCTTC. Protein: CAISEFESYGYTF.

This clonotype was counted ten times or more. This chain uses TRBV15 with TRBJ2-2; D unresolved. The CDR3 spans 16 residues. Germline CDR1 reads LNHNV; CDR2 reads YYDKDF (reference sequence). V lost 1 base and J lost 0, with 9 bases in between. The CDR3 DNA follows: TGTGCCACCAGCAGAGGCAGCGCCGCGAACACCGGGGAGCTGTTTTTT. Its translation is CATSRGSAANTGELFF.

About this clonotype: A read error is likely, as this CDR3 ends without the conserved phenylalanine or tryptophan. This rearrangement joins TRBV28 to TRBJ2-7, with TRBD1 identical over 9 bases. Germline V gene data show CDR1 as MDHEN and CDR2 as SYDVKM. Germline trimming cut 6 bases from V and 3 bases from J; bases unmatched to any gene: 9. This CDR3 spans 15 amino acids. The CDR3 coding sequence is TGTGCCAGCAGGGACAGGGGCGGGGGCGTCTACGAGCAGTACTTG. This gives the protein CASRDRGGGVYEQYL.

This clonotype was counted ten times or more. The V and J genes are TRBV5-5 and TRBJ1-1; D gene ambiguous. In germline, CDR1 is SGHKS, CDR2 YYEKEE (reference sequence). The CDR3 is 13 amino acids. V was clipped by 5 bases and J by 6 bases, with 14 bases between them. The CDR3 DNA sequence: TGTGCCAGCAGGGAGGAAAGGAGTGCTGAAGCTTTCTTT. It yields the protein CASREERSAEAFF.

This clonotype came up a few times. The chain recombines TRBV20-1 with TRBJ2-1, with D tentatively TRBD2 (6 bases). This CDR3 is built from 17 residues. V lost 1 base to trimming and J lost 0 bases, with 16 bases between them. Germline CDR1 and CDR2: DFQATT and SNEGSKA (reference sequence). CDR3 residues: CSARGWAGLSSYNEQFF. In DNA form, the CDR3 reads TGCAGTGCTAGAGGCTGGGCGGGACTGAGCTCCTACAATGAGCAGTTCTTC.

This chain links TRBV5-6 with TRBJ2-2; D might be TRBD2 (7 bases). The V and J ends lost 4 bases and 7 bases respectively, with 26 bases between them. Per the germline V gene, CDR1 is SGHDT and CDR2 is YYEEEE. This CDR3 region has 18 residues. CDR3 loop: CASSRFYSRGRRSGELFF. CDR3 sequence (DNA): TGTGCCAGCAGCCGTTTTTATTCGCGGGGGCGCCGGAGCGGGGAGCTGTTTTTT.